A selection of T cell receptor beta chains follows, all from one sample in a study of blood T cell repertoires in COVID-19. The method was immunoSEQ multiplex PCR; TCRdb's version includes in-frame clones alone and lacks a portion of them. The profile shows roughly 240,000 clones, roughly 86% of them singletons. Sequences were obtained from PBMCs or T cells enriched from blood (not recorded which). The receptors were gathered from a woman in her forties or fifties who had recovered from COVID-19. Both conserved end residues are part of each CDR3. The order of the fields is J gene, CDR3 length, clone size, V gene, CDR3 protein. Clone size is given for some rows only: seen once, a few or many times, or a class if the clone is expanded.

>TRBJ2-7|14|few|TRBV6-4
CATSPGTHSYEQYF
>TRBJ2-2|17|-|TRBV19
CASRGWGLAANTGELFF
>TRBJ1-1|15|-|TRBV3-1/TRBV3-2
CASSQDLTTGAEAFF
>TRBJ2-2|19|-|TRBV5-6
CASSLLVIVGGGATGELFF
>TRBJ2-7|14|-|TRBV18
CASSHTATSYEQYF
>TRBJ2-7|17|-|TRBV5-1
CASSLRLAGGRTYEQYF
>TRBJ1-2|15|-|TRBV6-2/TRBV6-3
CASSPIPGQGYGYTF
>TRBJ2-5|17|once|TRBV28
CASSSYRLADLQETQYF
>TRBJ2-1|14|-|TRBV28
CASRNSGSYNEQFF
>TRBJ1-2|9|-|TRBV23-1
CASRVGGTF
>TRBJ1-5|15|-|TRBV4-3
CASSQEGGIGQPQHF
>TRBJ2-2|16|-|TRBV7-9
CASSSPGQPNTGELFF
>TRBJ1-4|15|-|TRBV27
CASSRRGWSNEKLFF
>TRBJ1-4|14|-|TRBV5-1
CASSFRGADEKLFF
>TRBJ1-2|12|-|TRBV28
CASSTVNYGYTF
>TRBJ2-2|16|few|TRBV7-2
CASSGTSGRNTGELFF
>TRBJ1-2|14|few|TRBV7-9
CASSLSAGSNRYTF
>TRBJ1-4|15|-|TRBV2
CASSAMGASNEKLFF
>TRBJ1-1|15|-|TRBV3-1/TRBV3-2
CASSQDRGPNTEAFF
>TRBJ1-2|13|-|TRBV18
CATTDRGLDGYTF
>TRBJ1-1|14|-|TRBV2
CASSWDRLNTEAFF
>TRBJ1-1|14|-|TRBV7-2
CASSLGRGNTEAFF
>TRBJ2-2|16|-|TRBV5-1
CASSPTTSGGAGELFF
>TRBJ2-7|14|-|TRBV30
CAWTRVGGSYEQYF
>TRBJ1-5|16|-|TRBV7-2
CASVKTGGEGNQPQHF
>TRBJ1-1|15|-|TRBV6-5
CASSYGSRPVTEAFF